This TCR beta chain is from a study of T-cell memory formation after mild COVID-19. Across the whole study: Largely donor-specific TCR clusters were found. Findings of the study overall: Nothing showed for sure that second-wave clones peaking on day 37 were SARS-CoV-2 specific. The finding that pre-infection memory included some responding clones suggested that cross-reactive memory joined.

In this sample, this clonotype turned up many times. Its specificity is not known. 5'RACE with constant-segment primers yielded barcoded, UMI-tagged TCR alpha and TCR beta cDNA libraries. One entry per CDR3 protein, called by TCRdb with MiXCR from the 5' RACE reads. The sample shows 250,000 to 350,000 distinct CDR3 sequences, around 15% of them seen only once. The CDR3 length is 16 residues. The ends were cut back, 4 bases at V and 3 bases at J, with 13 bases in the middle. Per germline, CDR1 SGHTA and CDR2 FQGNSA. V and J are TRBV7-2 and TRBJ1-6; D remains unclear. Sequenced material: PBMCs or a T cell subset sorted from them (not recorded which). The TCR comes from a man aged 18 to 35 who had mild COVID-19 (a few samples of this study predate the infection). Cell type and time point are not known. The CDR3 DNA follows: TGTGCCAGCAGCTCCGGCTCCATTTACTATAATTCACCCCTCCACTTT. Protein sequence: CASSSGSIYYNSPLHF.